This record concerns one T cell receptor beta chain sequence. Its antigen is unknown. This sample was included in a study of shared clonotypes between healthy human individuals. Around 32,000 T cell genomes (about 300 ng DNA) went into each PBMC replicate. The protocol was immunoSEQ multiplex PCR, while the TCRdb copy is restricted to in-frame clones and leaves out a portion. The repertoire has over 400,000 clones, more than 65% of them found once; the top ten carry about 13%. Germline V gives CDR1 SGHAT, CDR2 FQNNGV. Unmatched junction bases numbered 11, after V lost 7 bases and J lost 4 bases. This CDR3 has 15 residues. Study observations and caveats: Genetic and exposure-history diversity was limited by the small donor number.

Sequenced: PBMCs. This clonotype was obtained from a woman aged 35 to 49 in good health. Some clones in this sample may be carry-over from other donors' samples. The chain recombines TRBV11-2 with TRBJ2-7, with 9 bases aligning to TRBD2. The CDR3 region has the DNA TGTGCCAGCATCCCCGGACTAGCGAGAATATACGAGCAGTACTTC. Encoded protein: CASIPGLARIYEQYF. Full variable domain (remainder filled in from reference TRBV11-2 and TRBJ2-7): EAGVAQSPRYKIIEKRQSVAFWCNPISGHATLYWYQQILGQGPKLLIQFQNNGVVDDSQLPKDRFSAERLKGVDSTLKIQPAKLEDSAVYLCASIPGLARIYEQYFGPGTRLTVT.